The 31 T cell receptor beta chains listed next were all sequenced from one sample in a study of cytomegalovirus exposure and HLA in healthy donors (TCRdb year 2017). The library relied on the immunoSEQ multiplex PCR assay. A mixture of 60 forward primers for TCR Vbeta segments and 13 reverse primers for TCR Jbeta segments was used in the multiplex PCR. TCRdb stores this immuneACCESS table with in-frame sequences only. Part of the clones is absent; in the studies checked, under half of the shortfall reflects unresolved V genes, and no reason is known for the rest. In this sample the table shows tens of thousands of clones, nearly 80% of which occur a single time. The ten biggest clones cover 4.5% of the sample. Sequences were obtained from PBMCs. The receptors here all came from a man in his forties in good health and CMV-seronegative.

This chain joins TRBV28 and TRBJ2-1; the match to TRBD2 covers 10 bases. Germline V CDR1 and CDR2: MDHEN, SYDVKM. This CDR3 contains 16 residues. Trimming at V came to 2 bases and at J to 6 bases, leaving 7 bases not matched to a gene. CDR3 amino acids: CASSLPASGSRNEQFF. DNA of the CDR3: TGTGCCAGCAGTTTACCCGCTAGCGGGAGTCGCAATGAGCAGTTCTTC.

J is TRBJ1-1 and V is TRBV30; TRBD1 agrees at 7 bases. The CDR3 runs to 10 residues. V lost 8 bases and J lost 11; bases outside the gene matches: 8. Germline CDR1 and CDR2: GTSNPN and SVGIG (reference sequence). The CDR3 sequence: CAAKADRAFF. The DNA for the CDR3 is TGTGCCGCCAAGGCGGACAGGGCTTTCTTT.

The chain uses TRBV5-4 and TRBJ2-5, with D possibly matching TRBD2 (6 bases). Germline CDR1 is SGHNT and CDR2 is YYREEE (reference sequence). Trimming left V 1 base short and J 1 base short, with 14 bases between. CDR3 size: 16 residues. CDR3 region: CASSLSWGESQETQYF. In DNA, the CDR3 is TGTGCCAGCAGCTTGTCATGGGGGGAAAGCCAAGAGACCCAGTACTTC.

The genes are TRBV28 and TRBJ2-2; 8 bases agree with TRBD1. In germline, CDR1 is MDHEN, CDR2 SYDVKM. CDR3 length equals 17 residues. Losses at the gene ends were 1 base for V and 6 bases for J; bases not matched to a gene: 10. As DNA, the CDR3 is TGTGCCAGCAGTTTATCCCCAGGACAGGGCATCGCCGGGGAGCTGTTTTTT. Amino acids: CASSLSPGQGIAGELFF.

In its sample, this clone was seen once. The V and J genes are TRBV5-1 and TRBJ2-5, with 7 bases that match TRBD1. The CDR3 is 18 amino acids. Trimming removed 7 bases from V and 3 bases from J; junction bases left unmatched: 21. CDR1 and CDR2 (germline): SGHRS, YFSETQ. CDR3 bases: TGCGCCAGCCAGCTTTGGCCTACTGGACGACAGGGAAAAGAGACCCAGTACTTC. It codes for CASQLWPTGRQGKETQYF. The full variable domain, completed using reference TRBV5-1 and TRBJ2-5, is KAGVTQTPRYLIKTRGQQVTLSCSPISGHRSVSWYQQTPGQGLQFLFEYFSETQRNKGNFPGRFSGRQFSNSRSEMNVSTLELGDSALYLCASQLWPTGRQGKETQYFGPGTRLLVL.

The genes are TRBV19 and TRBJ1-1, with D possibly TRBD1 on 5 matching bases. The V and J ends lost 6 bases and 1 base respectively, with 9 bases between them. Germline V gives CDR1 LNHDA, CDR2 SQIVND (reference sequence). CDR3 size: 13 residues. This CDR3 is CASSQQENTEAFF. The CDR3 DNA follows: TGTGCCAGTAGCCAACAGGAGAACACTGAAGCTTTCTTT.

The CDR3 coding sequence is TGTGCCAGCAGCTTGGAAGGAGGGGTCGGAGAGACCCAGTACTTC. This gives the protein CASSLEGGVGETQYF. The V and J genes are TRBV5-8 and TRBJ2-5; tentatively, D is TRBD2 (6 bases). Germline CDR1 reads SGHTS; CDR2 reads YDEGEE. Trimming took off 0 bases at V and 4 bases at J, with 13 bases between the two ends. The CDR3 covers 15 residues.

The chain uses TRBV7-9 and TRBJ1-2, with unresolved D. Deletions cut 5 bases from V and 5 bases from J, with 12 bases between. This CDR3 is 13 amino acids long. Germline-derived CDR1 and CDR2 are SEHNR and FQNEAQ (reference sequence). The CDR3 here is CASSPPTGYGYTF. The CDR3 DNA reads TGTGCCAGCAGCCCACCGACGGGATATGGCTACACCTTC.

This clone appeared once. The DNA of the CDR3 is TGTGCCAGCAGCACCCGGGGGACTTGGGAAGAGACCCAGTACTTC. It yields the protein CASSTRGTWEETQYF. The chain is built from TRBV14 and TRBJ2-5; D is possibly TRBD2 (6 bases). Germline values: CDR1 SGHDN, CDR2 FVKESK. This CDR3 spans 15 amino acids. Trimming shortened V by 5 bases and J by 3 bases, and 16 bases separated the two germline ends.

The V and J genes are TRBV6-5 and TRBJ1-1; TRBD1 matches at 7 bases. This CDR3 comprises 15 residues. The germline V gene encodes CDR1 MNHEY and CDR2 SVGAGI. V was clipped by 6 bases and J by 6 bases; unmatched bases: 13. The CDR3 DNA reads as TGTGCCAGCAGCCGTCGACAGGGTTTGGGGTCTGAAGCTTTCTTT. Its translation: CASSRRQGLGSEAFF.

The J gene is TRBJ2-6, the V gene TRBV28; D call uncertain. The CDR3 loop spans 14 amino acids. Trimming removed 3 bases at V and 0 bases at J, with 3 bases between. The germline CDR1 and CDR2 sequences are MDHEN and SYDVKM. The CDR3 DNA is TGTGCCAGCAGTTTTCTCTCTGGGGCCAACGTCCTGACTTTC. This translates into CASSFLSGANVLTF.

The V and J genes are TRBV7-8 and TRBJ2-1; D is perhaps TRBD1 (6 bases). CDR3 length: 14 amino acids. The ends were cut back, 8 bases at V and 5 bases at J, with 16 bases in the middle. Per the germline V gene, CDR1 is SGHVS and CDR2 is FQNEAQ. CDR3 protein: CASALGTFDNEQFF. The CDR3 nucleotides read TGTGCCAGCGCGCTCGGGACATTTGACAATGAGCAGTTCTTC.

V is TRBV4-2 and J is TRBJ2-3, with 8 nucleotides matching TRBD1. Looked up from germline, CDR1 is LGHNA and CDR2 is YNFKEQ. V trimming: 2 bases; J trimming: 1 base; junction bases outside the gene matches: 5. This CDR3 has 16 amino acids. CDR3 sequence reads: CASSQSPGQGTDTQYF. CDR3 in DNA: TGTGCCAGCAGCCAAAGCCCGGGACAGGGCACAGATACGCAGTATTTT.

This chain connects TRBV27 to TRBJ2-3; 7 bases match TRBD1. J gave up 6 bases and V 3 bases, and 6 bases lay outside the gene matches. The V gene's germline CDR1 is MNHEY and CDR2 SMNVEV (reference sequence). CDR3 length: 14 residues. Here the CDR3 reads CASSFRTGSDTQYF. The CDR3 DNA reads TGTGCCAGCAGTTTCCGGACAGGCTCGGATACGCAGTATTTT.

V gene TRBV15 combines with J gene TRBJ2-3; 9 bases fit TRBD2. Germline CDR1 LNHNV, CDR2 YYDKDF (reference sequence). The CDR3 spans 16 residues. V shed 6 bases and J 5 bases; nucleotides not matched to a gene: 12. CDR3 protein: CATSRREGQIKDTQYF. DNA for the CDR3: TGTGCCACCAGTCGGCGGGAGGGCCAAATAAAAGATACGCAGTATTTT.

J is TRBJ1-5 and V is TRBV28; TRBD1 is a possible D gene (6 bases). CDR1 is MDHEN, CDR2 SYDVKM, per germline. The CDR3 is made up of 14 amino acids. V lost 5 bases, J lost 7 bases, and 15 bases lay in between. CDR3 sequence (DNA): TGTGCCAGCAGTCCCCCGGCTCAGGGGCAGCCCCAGCATTTT. It codes for CASSPPAQGQPQHF.

J is TRBJ2-5 and V is TRBV5-1; 8 nucleotides line up with TRBD1. Per the germline V gene, CDR1 is SGHRS and CDR2 is YFSETQ. This CDR3 region has 17 residues. The trim removed 0 bases at V and 1 base at J, leaving 8 bases unmatched. The CDR3 DNA reads TGCGCCAGCAGCTTGGTACCCGGGACAGGCACCCAAGAGACCCAGTACTTC. This gives the protein CASSLVPGTGTQETQYF.

The chain links TRBV5-4 to TRBJ2-1, with TRBD1 as a possible D gene (5 bases). Per germline, CDR1 SGHNT and CDR2 YYREEE (reference sequence). This CDR3 contains 14 residues. Trimming took 0 bases from V and 10 from J, leaving 14 bases between them. CDR3 in DNA: TGTGCCAGCAGCTTGGGACAGCGCCTTGAGGAGCAGTTCTTC. Amino acids: CASSLGQRLEEQFF.

This clone was observed a handful of times. V gene TRBV11-1 combines with J gene TRBJ2-5; 11 nucleotides agree with TRBD2. The CDR3 spans 18 residues. With V trimmed by 5 bases and J by 2 bases, 13 bases remained unmatched. The germline CDR1 and CDR2 sequences are SGHAT and FQDESV (reference sequence). In DNA form, the CDR3 reads TGTGCCAGCAGCCACGGGCCCGGGACTAGCGGCCTACAAGAGACCCAGTACTTC. Protein sequence: CASSHGPGTSGLQETQYF.

The table lists this clone with a count of one. The chain combines TRBV7-9 with TRBJ2-3; possible D gene TRBD1, 7 bases. Germline CDR1 SEHNR, CDR2 FQNEAQ (reference sequence). V dropped 2 bases and J dropped 5 bases, with 20 bases sitting between them. There are 17 residues in the CDR3. CDR3 region: CASSLSPGGMVGDTQYF. For the CDR3, the DNA is TGTGCCAGCAGCTTAAGCCCAGGGGGGATGGTAGGAGATACGCAGTATTTT.

The gene calls are TRBV6-1 and TRBJ2-5; 14 bases map to TRBD2. There are 15 residues in the CDR3. The V and J ends lost 6 bases and 4 bases, in that order; junction bases with no gene match: 4. Germline loops: CDR1 MNHNS, CDR2 SASEGT. For the CDR3, the DNA is TGTGCCAGCAGGCGACTAGCGGGAGGGGGAGAGACCCAGTACTTC. Translated, it gives CASRRLAGGGETQYF.

The chain uses TRBV5-1 and TRBJ1-1, with D tentatively TRBD1 (6 bases). CDR3 length: 16 residues. The V and J ends lost 4 bases and 1 base respectively, with 17 bases between them. Germline values: CDR1 SGHRS, CDR2 YFSETQ. The CDR3 sequence is CASSLGRGATNTEAFF. CDR3 in DNA: TGCGCCAGCAGCCTCGGGAGGGGGGCAACGAACACTGAAGCTTTCTTT.

This sequence joins TRBV7-2 and TRBJ1-5, with 8 bases fitting TRBD1. This CDR3 spans 17 amino acids. Germline-derived CDR1 and CDR2 are SGHTA and FQGNSA. V gave up 1 base and J gave up 2 bases; unmatched junction bases: 7. This chain's CDR3 is CASSLVAGGEGNQPQHF. CDR3 in DNA: TGTGCCAGCAGCTTAGTGGCAGGGGGCGAGGGCAATCAGCCCCAGCATTTT.

The chain joins TRBV29-1 to TRBJ2-2; 9 nucleotides line up with TRBD2. J was trimmed by 6 bases and V by 7 bases; bases with no gene match: 9. The length of the CDR3 is 14 residues. In germline, CDR1 is SQVTM, CDR2 ANQGSEA. CDR3 in DNA: TGCAGCGCATTTAGCGGGAGCAACGCCGGGGAGCTGTTTTTT. Its translation: CSAFSGSNAGELFF.

In DNA, the CDR3 is TGTGCCAGCAGTCCGACAGGGGGGTTGGTCGAGCAGTACTTC. Its translation is CASSPTGGLVEQYF. The chain uses TRBV28 and TRBJ2-7; TRBD1 matches at 9 bases. CDR1 and CDR2 (germline): MDHEN, SYDVKM. With 5 bases clipped from V and 6 bases from J, the junction kept 8 bases outside the gene matches. The CDR3 loop spans 14 amino acids.

This clone was observed a handful of times. The rearrangement links TRBV6-5 to TRBJ2-7; D unclear. The CDR3 runs to 12 residues. V was shortened by 6 bases and J by 3 bases, with 9 bases between the two germline ends. CDR1 MNHEY and CDR2 SVGAGI come from the germline V gene. CDR3 residues: CASRALDYEQYF. CDR3 sequence (DNA): TGTGCCAGCAGGGCCCTCGACTACGAGCAGTACTTC.

The chain employs TRBV6-5 and TRBJ1-1, with 7 bases fitting TRBD1. Looked up from germline, CDR1 is MNHEY and CDR2 is SVGAGI. The CDR3 is made up of 12 amino acids. With 6 bases clipped from V and 5 bases from J, the junction kept 3 bases outside the gene matches. CDR3: CASRTGMTEAFF. DNA for the CDR3: TGTGCCAGCAGGACAGGGATGACTGAAGCTTTCTTT.

The chain links TRBV30 to TRBJ2-5; no clear D. This CDR3 has 11 amino acids. V lost 4 bases and J lost 1, with 4 bases in between. Germline lookup yields CDR1 GTSNPN and CDR2 SVGIG (reference sequence). The CDR3 DNA reads TGTGCCTGGAAGCGCCAAGAGACCCAGTACTTC. Its translation is CAWKRQETQYF.

The V call is TRBV7-2, the J call TRBJ2-7; 10 bases match TRBD1. The CDR3 loop spans 14 amino acids. Germline V gene sequence: CDR1 SGHTA, CDR2 FQGNSA. J was trimmed by 3 bases and V by 7 bases; bases with no gene match: 6. The CDR3 protein is CASKRQGANYEQYF. The CDR3 DNA reads TGTGCCAGCAAAAGACAGGGGGCCAACTACGAGCAGTACTTC.

CDR3 region: CASSYDSNSPLHF. The DNA for the CDR3 is TGCGCCAGCAGCTATGACAGCAATTCACCCCTCCACTTT. The rearrangement uses TRBV5-1 and TRBJ1-6; TRBD1 might be the D (5 bases). With 3 bases removed from V and 7 bases from J, the gap between germline ends came to 8 bases. Germline-derived CDR1 and CDR2 are SGHRS and YFSETQ. This CDR3 has 13 amino acids.

The V and J genes are TRBV7-3 and TRBJ2-1, with D perhaps matching TRBD2 (6 bases). The CDR3 covers 15 residues. The V gene lost 2 bases and the J gene lost 4 bases, with 12 bases spanning the gap. The germline V gene has CDR1 SGHTA and CDR2 FQGTGA. The DNA of the CDR3 is TGTGCCAGCAGCTTAGGGCTAGCGCAATACAATGAGCAGTTCTTC. It codes for CASSLGLAQYNEQFF.